These 18 T cell receptor beta chains were all obtained from the same sample, sequenced in a study of tumor-infiltrating lymphocytes in primary liver carcinoma. Blood RNA was derived from unsorted whole blood, and germline DNA was extracted too. From about 490 ng of total RNA, TCR beta-specific cDNA was reverse-transcribed using a constant-region primer. ARM-PCR was slightly modified, and three nested multiplex PCR rounds with it gave rise to the TCR beta libraries. Rounds one and two of PCR, each of 10 to 11 cycles, were primed with TRBV1-TRBV30 forward primers and a C-beta reverse primer. TCRdb re-called the multiplex PCR reads through MiXCR, storing one row per CDR3 protein. The sample contains almost 200,000 distinct CDR3 sequences, roughly 61% of which appear only once. The sequenced sample was peripheral blood. These receptors all come from a woman aged 60 to 75 with primary liver carcinoma and hepatitis B virus infection.

The chain uses TRBV12-3 or TRBV12-4 and TRBJ2-2; D might be TRBD2 (6 bases). This CDR3 comprises 13 residues. The CDR3 loop is CPGKTRNTGELFF. CDR3 coding DNA: TGTCCCGGGAAGACTAGGAACACCGGGGAGCTGTTTTTT.

About this clonotype itself: An end of the junction does not agree with germline; a read error may underlie this. This sequence joins TRBV6-6 and TRBJ1-2, with D maybe TRBD1 (6 bases). Germline V CDR1 and CDR2: MNHNY, SVGAGI (reference sequence). The CDR3 is 16 amino acids. The CDR3 region has the DNA TGTGCCAGCAGTGACCCGGCCGGGACAAGGGGGTATGGCTACATCTTC. This encodes CASSDPAGTRGYGYIF.

Of note for this clonotype: One end of the junction fails to match germline, which may point to a read error. V is TRBV11-2 and J is TRBJ1-2, with TRBD1 matching 9 bases. The germline V gene encodes CDR1 SGHAT and CDR2 FQNNGV. There are 15 residues in the CDR3. CDR3 sequence (DNA): TGTGCCAACAGCTTAGTCGGGACAGGGAGGAGTGCCTACACCTTC. Its protein product is CANSLVGTGRSAYTF.

The chain uses TRBV6-2 or TRBV6-3 and TRBJ2-1; D gene unclear. CDR1 is MNHEY, CDR2 SVGEGT, per germline. Trimming pared 0 bases from V and 6 bases from J, leaving 9 bases between. The CDR3 contains 14 residues. The CDR3 sequence: CASSYSASTNEQFF. The CDR3 bases are TGTGCCAGCAGTTACTCGGCATCTACCAATGAGCAGTTCTTC.

As for this clonotype: Mismatch with germline at one junction end may stem from a read error. The rearrangement uses TRBV11-2 and TRBJ2-1; possible D gene TRBD1, 6 bases. CDR1 and CDR2 (germline): SGHAT, FQNNGV. The CDR3 covers 15 residues. The CDR3 loop is CASSLLGLWDNEQFF. As DNA, the CDR3 is TGTGCCAGCAGCTTGCTGGGATTATGGGACAATGAACAGTTCTTC.

For this clonotype: Relative to the germline gene, one junction end is altered; a read error may explain this. The chain has TRBV29-1 and TRBJ2-5; either TRBD1 or TRBD2 may supply D (5 bases each). The CDR3 runs 14 residues. CDR1 is SQVTM and CDR2 is ANQGSEA in the germline V gene. The CDR3 bases are TGCAGCGTTGCGGCAGTGGGGACCATAGAGACCCAGTGCTTC. This sequence encodes CSVAAVGTIETQCF.

In this sample, this clonotype turned up many times. This chain connects TRBV12-3 or TRBV12-4 to TRBJ1-5; possibly TRBD1 for D (5 bases). CDR3 size: 18 residues. Deletions cut 3 bases from V and 0 bases from J, with 18 bases between. The CDR3 sequence is CASSFGQGGAVSNQPQHF. CDR3 sequence (DNA): TGTGCCAGCAGTTTCGGGCAGGGAGGGGCGGTTAGCAATCAGCCCCAGCATTTT.

This clonotype was found many times. The chain is built from TRBV12-3 or TRBV12-4 and TRBJ2-2; 9 bases match TRBD2. This CDR3 contains 15 residues. J was trimmed by 7 bases and V by 7 bases; bases with no gene match: 10. The CDR3 here is CASNRGRASVGELFF. The CDR3 DNA reads TGTGCCAGCAATCGCGGGAGGGCCTCTGTCGGGGAGCTGTTTTTT.

Regarding this clonotype: A read error may explain this, as a much larger clone is one base away. The V call is TRBV5-5, the J call TRBJ1-4; D call uncertain. CDR1 and CDR2 (germline): SGHKS, YYEKEE (reference sequence). V lost 6 bases and J 2 bases, leaving 11 bases between the germline ends. The CDR3 runs to 14 residues. The CDR3 loop reads CASITFVTNEKLFF. CDR3 bases: TGTGCCAGCATCACTTTCGTGACTAATGAAAAACTGTTTTTT.

Only one count was recorded for this clonotype. J is TRBJ1-1 and V is TRBV6-1; D might be TRBD1 (6 bases). V lost 6 bases, J lost 9 bases, and 17 bases lay in between. Germline values: CDR1 MNHNS, CDR2 SASEGT. The CDR3 totals 13 residues. The CDR3 DNA reads as TGTGCCAGCAGCTTCGCTGAGGGGGGTAAAGCTTTCTTT. This sequence encodes CASSFAEGGKAFF.

The CDR3 reads CASIVQTTGHRQPQHF. In nucleotides, the CDR3 is TGTGCCAGCATTGTTCAAACGACAGGGCATCGTCAGCCCCAGCATTTT. The chain joins TRBV7-8 to TRBJ1-5; 7 bases fit TRBD1. The length of the CDR3 is 16 residues. Germline CDR1 and CDR2: SGHVS and FQNEAQ. Unmatched junction bases numbered 15, after V lost 7 bases and J lost 6 bases. The full variable domain, its missing parts supplied by reference TRBV7-8 and TRBJ1-5, is GAGVSQSPRYKVAKRGQDVALRCDPISGHVSLFWYQQALGQGPEFLTYFQNEAQLDKSGLPSDRFFAERPEGSVSTLKIQRTQQEDSAVYLCASIVQTTGHRQPQHFGDGTRLSIL.

This chain connects TRBV29-1 to TRBJ2-7; D is possibly TRBD1 (6 bases). The germline gives CDR1 SQVTM, CDR2 ANQGSEA. Trimming removed 4 bases from V and 13 bases from J, with 20 bases in between. The CDR3 is 12 residues long. The CDR3 bases are TGCAGCGTTGGAGACAGGCATTACGGGCACTACTTC. Amino acid sequence: CSVGDRHYGHYF.

The chain has TRBV12-3 or TRBV12-4 and TRBJ2-1; 14 nucleotides align to TRBD2. TRBJ2-7 explains the end of the DNA better; the J call may be wrong. The CDR3 has 18 amino acids. The DNA for the CDR3 is TGTGCCAGCAGTGAATTTCTGGGGACTAGCGGGGGTGGGAATGAGCAGTACTTC. Protein sequence: CASSEFLGTSGGGNEQYF.

About this clonotype itself: At one of its ends the junction is not consistent with the germline gene, which may arise from a read error. The chain recombines TRBV6-5 with TRBJ1-1, with D maybe TRBD1 (5 bases). CDR3 length equals 15 residues. Germline loops: CDR1 MNHEY, CDR2 SVGAGI. CDR3 DNA sequence: TGTGCCAGCACTTACAGGCAGGGTGCGAACACTGAAGCTTTCTTT. Translated, it gives CASTYRQGANTEAFF.

Concerning this clonotype: With a much larger clone just one base away, this may be a read error. This chain links TRBV13 with TRBJ1-1; 8 positions match TRBD1. CDR1 and CDR2 (germline): PRHDT, FYEKMQ (reference sequence). The CDR3 length is 18 residues. The CDR3 DNA sequence: TGTGCCAGCAGCCGCCGTCGTCCAGGGGGCGCGAGGAACACTGAAACTTTCTTT. This sequence encodes CASSRRRPGGARNTETFF.

To note about this clonotype: Relative to the germline gene, one junction end is altered; a read error may explain this. The chain uses TRBV11-1 and TRBJ2-1; 8 bases agree with TRBD1. Germline V gene data show CDR1 as SGHAT and CDR2 as FQDESV (reference sequence). This CDR3 region has 15 residues. CDR3 loop: CANSPPTGVINEQFF. The DNA for the CDR3 is TGTGCCAACAGCCCGCCGACAGGGGTGATCAATGAACAGTTCTTC.

Notes on this clonotype: Given a much more abundant clone one base away, this may be a read error. The chain is built from TRBV5-1 and TRBJ2-5; D possibly corresponds to TRBD1 (5 bases). Germline V gene data show CDR1 as SGHRS and CDR2 as YFSETQ. This CDR3 has 13 amino acids. The V end was cut by 5 bases, the J end by 5 bases, with 13 bases between. The CDR3 protein is CASRPRGMETQYF. CDR3 sequence (DNA): TGCGCCAGCAGACCTAGGGGCATGGAGACCCAGTACTTC.

Turning to this clonotype: The conserved phenylalanine or tryptophan is not found at the CDR3 terminus, so this likely reflects a read error. The chain uses TRBV11-3 and TRBJ2-7; 11 bases map to TRBD1. CDR3 length: 15 amino acids. Germline V lookup: CDR1 SGHNT, CDR2 YENEEA. This CDR3 is CASSPRTGGNYEQYL. CDR3 nucleotide sequence: TGTGCCAGCAGCCCCAGGACAGGGGGCAACTACGAACAGTACCTC.